Presented here are 26 T cell receptor beta chains from one specimen sequenced in a study of blood T cell repertoires in COVID-19. Assay used: immunoSEQ multiplex PCR; TCRdb lists only in-frame clones, some missing. The data hold approximately 170,000 clones, with 65% to 85% observed a single time. The specimen sequenced was PBMCs or T cells enriched from blood (not recorded which). Receptor source: a woman aged 45-65 years in a cohort exposed to, infected with or recovered from COVID-19 (not recorded which).

This chain connects TRBV11-1 to TRBJ1-6; 7 bases match TRBD1. Germline V gene lookup returns CDR1 SGHAT and CDR2 FQDESV (reference sequence). V was pared by 3 bases and J by 7 bases, with 3 bases of the junction left unmatched. The CDR3 is 14 residues long. This CDR3 reads CASSFGTANSPLHF. The CDR3 nucleotides are TGTGCCAGCAGCTTTGGGACAGCGAATTCACCCCTCCACTTT.

J is TRBJ1-2 and V is TRBV7-6, with D possibly TRBD1 on 5 matching bases. The germline gives CDR1 SGHVS, CDR2 FNYEAQ. The CDR3 has 14 amino acids. V was shortened by 0 bases and J by 4 bases, with 9 bases between the two germline ends. CDR3 amino acids: CASSLAGTPYGYTF. CDR3 DNA sequence: TGTGCCAGCAGCTTAGCGGGGACTCCCTATGGCTACACCTTC.

This clone has more than one count but fewer than ten. V gene TRBV5-1 combines with J gene TRBJ2-7, with TRBD2 matching over 9 bases. CDR1 is SGHRS and CDR2 is YFSETQ in the germline V gene. V trimming: 0 bases; J trimming: 7 bases; junction bases outside the gene matches: 8. The CDR3 consists of 15 residues. In DNA, the CDR3 is TGCGCCAGCAGCTTGGCGAGGCGGGAGGGCGAAGAGCAGTACTTC. Its protein product is CASSLARREGEEQYF. Combining the CDR3 with reference TRBV5-1 and TRBJ2-7 gives the whole variable domain KAGVTQTPRYLIKTRGQQVTLSCSPISGHRSVSWYQQTPGQGLQFLFEYFSETQRNKGNFPGRFSGRQFSNSRSEMNVSTLELGDSALYLCASSLARREGEEQYFGPGTRLTVT.

The chain carries TRBV28 and TRBJ1-1; the D is unclear. Germline V gene sequence: CDR1 MDHEN, CDR2 SYDVKM. This CDR3 contains 15 residues. V was pared by 3 bases and J by 1 base, with 12 bases between. Written as DNA, the CDR3 is TGTGCCAGCAGTTTCCCTGACTGGAAGAACACTGAAGCTTTCTTT. It encodes CASSFPDWKNTEAFF.

In this sample, this clone turned up once. The V gene is TRBV7-2, the J gene TRBJ1-2; 8 bases fit TRBD1. The CDR3 is made up of 14 amino acids. V lost 5 bases to trimming and J lost 7 bases; unmatched junction nucleotides: 9. Germline CDR1 and CDR2: SGHTA and FQGNSA. The CDR3 nucleotides read TGTGCCAGCAGCCCGCGACAGGGGCCAGGTGGCTACACCTTC. It encodes CASSPRQGPGGYTF.

The chain employs TRBV16 and TRBJ1-6; 9 bases fit TRBD1. The trim removed 3 bases at V and 7 bases at J, leaving 7 bases unmatched. The CDR3 consists of 16 residues. CDR1 and CDR2 (germline): KGHSY, FQNENV. The CDR3 coding sequence is TGTGCCAGCAGCCATTACGGGACAGGGCCAAATTCACCCCTCCACTTT. It yields the protein CASSHYGTGPNSPLHF.

The chain recombines TRBV4-2 with TRBJ2-7; 11 bases are shared with TRBD2. Trimming took 3 bases from V and 9 from J; bases not matched to a gene: 16. The CDR3 loop spans 17 amino acids. Germline CDR1 is LGHNA and CDR2 is YNFKEQ. CDR3 nucleotides: TGTGCCAGCAGCCAGTCGTATCTAGCGGGGGGCCGCAGCGTGCAGTACTTC. Translation: CASSQSYLAGGRSVQYF.

V gene TRBV27 combines with J gene TRBJ2-3; D call uncertain. Deletions cut 3 bases from V and 0 bases from J, with 10 bases between. This CDR3 is built from 15 residues. Germline lookup yields CDR1 MNHEY and CDR2 SMNVEV (reference sequence). The chain's CDR3 is CASSFSGWSTDTQYF. CDR3 bases: TGTGCCAGCAGTTTCTCTGGCTGGAGCACAGATACGCAGTATTTT.

The rearrangement joins TRBV2 to TRBJ1-3, with a weak D call TRBD1 (6 bases). CDR3 length: 16 residues. The ends were cut back, 0 bases at V and 11 bases at J, with 20 bases in the middle. Germline CDR1 SNHLY, CDR2 FYNNEI. Here the CDR3 reads CASSEASPGAGSSIYF. The DNA of the CDR3 is TGTGCCAGCAGTGAAGCGTCCCCAGGGGCAGGTTCGTCCATATATTTT.

This clone was observed a few times. The genes are TRBV29-1 and TRBJ1-1, with D possibly being TRBD1 (5 bases). V was clipped by 5 bases and J by 5 bases, with 18 bases between them. Germline values: CDR1 SQVTM, CDR2 ANQGSEA. This CDR3 region has 14 residues. CDR3 loop: CSVNQGGIGTEAFF. DNA of the CDR3: TGCAGCGTTAACCAGGGTGGGATTGGGACTGAAGCTTTCTTT.

This sequence joins TRBV5-4 and TRBJ1-2, with 7 positions matching TRBD1. V gave up 4 bases and J gave up 8 bases; unmatched junction bases: 11. CDR1 and CDR2 from the germline V gene are SGHNT and YYREEE (reference sequence). The CDR3 covers 14 residues. CDR3 DNA sequence: TGTGCCAGCAGCACCAGACAGGGAGGAGGGGGCTACACCTTC. Protein sequence: CASSTRQGGGGYTF. Variable domain in full (rest from reference TRBV5-4 and TRBJ1-2): ETGVTQSPTHLIKTRGQQVTLRCSSQSGHNTVSWYQQALGQGPQFIFQYYREEENGRGNFPPRFSGLQFPNYSSELNVNALELDDSALYLCASSTRQGGGGYTFGSGTRLTVV.

This chain joins TRBV27 and TRBJ2-1, with 8 bases lining up with TRBD2. Per germline, CDR1 MNHEY and CDR2 SMNVEV (reference sequence). The CDR3 sequence is 16 residues long. Germline trimming cut 1 base from V and 6 bases from J; bases unmatched to any gene: 8. CDR3 DNA: TGTGCCAGCAGTTTATTTGGGACTAGTACCCCCAATGAGCAGTTCTTC. Translation gives CASSLFGTSTPNEQFF.

This clone was counted once. Mismatch with germline at one junction end may stem from a read error. The chain joins TRBV5-6 to TRBJ2-3, with TRBD2 matching over 8 bases. CDR3 length: 11 residues. Germline CDR1 SGHDT, CDR2 YYEEEE. The CDR3 region has the DNA TGTGCCAGCAGCTTGGGGACTAGCCCAACCTTT. The encoded protein is CASSLGTSPTF.

This clone has a single count. The chain combines TRBV5-6 with TRBJ2-7, with D possibly being TRBD2 (6 bases). Germline CDR1 SGHDT, CDR2 YYEEEE. The CDR3 has 14 residues. The V end lost 4 bases, the J end lost 2 bases, and 13 bases lay between the germline ends. CDR3 region: CASSPRGNAYEQYF. In DNA form, the CDR3 reads TGTGCCAGCAGCCCGCGGGGTAACGCCTACGAGCAGTACTTC. The variable domain in full, completed from reference TRBV5-6 and TRBJ2-7, reads DAGVTQSPTHLIKTRGQQVTLRCSPKSGHDTVSWYQQALGQGPQFIFQYYEEEERQRGNFPDRFSGHQFPNYSSELNVNALLLGDSALYLCASSPRGNAYEQYFGPGTRLTVT.

The gene calls are TRBV20-1 and TRBJ2-1; the match to TRBD2 covers 7 bases. V gave up 6 bases and J gave up 8 bases; unmatched junction bases: 4. CDR3 size: 11 residues. CDR1 is DFQATT, CDR2 SNEGSKA, per germline (reference sequence). CDR3: CSAPRGDEQFF. CDR3 coding DNA: TGCAGTGCCCCCCGGGGGGATGAGCAGTTCTTC.

This chain joins TRBV6-5 and TRBJ1-2, with D tentatively TRBD1 (6 bases). Germline loops: CDR1 MNHEY, CDR2 SVGAGI. This CDR3 is built from 11 residues. Trimming left V 2 bases short and J 13 bases short, with 11 bases between. CDR3 sequence (DNA): TGTGCCAGCAGTTACGGGGACAACGTCACCTTC. Residues: CASSYGDNVTF.

This chain connects TRBV5-4 to TRBJ2-3; the match to TRBD2 covers 8 bases. Germline assignment: CDR1 SGHNT and CDR2 YYREEE (reference sequence). Trimming cost V 3 bases and J 2 bases; bases outside gene matches: 11. The CDR3 loop spans 17 amino acids. The CDR3 DNA sequence: TGTGCCAGCAGCTACTCTTACTCGGGGGGGATCACAGATACGCAGTATTTT. It is translated as CASSYSYSGGITDTQYF.

The chain has TRBV3-1 (or the pseudogene TRBV3-2) and TRBJ1-6; D uncertain. The V end was cut by 0 bases, the J end by 4 bases, with 7 bases between. This CDR3 contains 15 residues. CDR1 and CDR2 (germline): LGHDT, YNNKEL (reference sequence). The CDR3 is CASSQETGYNSPLHF. The CDR3 region has the DNA TGTGCCAGCAGCCAAGAGACGGGGTATAATTCACCCCTCCACTTT.

V and J are TRBV7-3 and TRBJ2-5; TRBD2 aligns across 8 bases. Germline V lookup: CDR1 SGHTA, CDR2 FQGTGA. V trimming: 7 bases; J trimming: 5 bases; junction bases outside the gene matches: 12. There are 15 residues in the CDR3. The CDR3 loop reads CASTETGGKQETQYF. In DNA form, the CDR3 reads TGTGCCAGCACCGAAACGGGAGGGAAGCAGGAGACCCAGTACTTC.

The rearrangement joins TRBV4-2 to TRBJ2-1; 8 bases are shared with TRBD2. The length of the CDR3 is 15 residues. Germline lookup yields CDR1 LGHNA and CDR2 YNFKEQ. V lost 0 bases to trimming and J lost 8 bases; unmatched junction nucleotides: 6. CDR3 DNA sequence: TGTGCCAGCAGCCAAGATCCAGCGGGAGCGTATGAGCAGTTCTTC. Residues: CASSQDPAGAYEQFF.

This clone was recorded only once. J is TRBJ1-5 and V is TRBV7-2, with 10 positions matching TRBD1. There are 14 residues in the CDR3. The junction had 3 bases not matched to a gene; V was cut back by 4 bases and J by 6 bases. Germline CDR1 reads SGHTA; CDR2 reads FQGNSA. The CDR3 loop reads CASSSRQGAQPQHF. The DNA of the CDR3 is TGTGCCAGCAGCTCGCGACAGGGGGCTCAGCCCCAGCATTTT.

This chain uses TRBV2 with TRBJ2-3; 9 bases align to TRBD2. CDR3 length: 15 residues. Per germline, CDR1 SNHLY and CDR2 FYNNEI. After removal of 10 bases from V and 0 bases from J, the junction contained 8 bases not matched to a gene. DNA of the CDR3: TGTGCCAACTCTCGGCGGGAGGGGAGCACAGATACGCAGTATTTT. This gives the protein CANSRREGSTDTQYF.

The chain joins TRBV28 to TRBJ1-1, with a possible D match to TRBD1 (5 bases). Looked up from germline, CDR1 is MDHEN and CDR2 is SYDVKM. The CDR3 runs to 14 residues. Trimming removed 7 bases at V and 11 bases at J, with 23 bases between. The CDR3 region has the DNA TGTGCCAGCATCACCGGCAGACGGGGGAGGGAGGCTTTCTTT. This codes for CASITGRRGREAFF.

The V gene is TRBV2, the J gene TRBJ1-2, with TRBD1 identical over 8 bases. The junction had 8 bases not matched to a gene; V was cut back by 8 bases and J by 0 bases. Germline V gives CDR1 SNHLY, CDR2 FYNNEI. The CDR3 spans 15 residues. DNA of the CDR3: TGTGCCAGCCTGGCGGACAGGGCGACTAACTATGGCTACACCTTC. Residues: CASLADRATNYGYTF.

This clone was detected only a few times. CDR3 sequence reads: CANSIGTGKGRYGYTF. DNA of the CDR3: TGTGCCAATTCGATAGGGACAGGGAAGGGGAGATATGGCTACACCTTC. The chain recombines TRBV6-7 with TRBJ1-2, with TRBD1 identical over 9 bases. TRBV6-7 is an ORF, with its function uncertain. The V and J ends lost 10 bases and 5 bases, in that order; junction bases with no gene match: 17. The CDR3 covers 16 residues.

This clone was picked up a small number of times. The chain has TRBV30 and TRBJ1-2; D not resolved. The V gene's germline CDR1 is GTSNPN and CDR2 SVGIG (reference sequence). Between the trimmed V and J ends, which lost 0 bases and 6 bases, there was a span of 8 bases. The CDR3 is made up of 12 amino acids. This chain's CDR3 is CAWSVQRNGYTF. In DNA, the CDR3 is TGTGCCTGGAGTGTACAGCGGAATGGCTACACCTTC.